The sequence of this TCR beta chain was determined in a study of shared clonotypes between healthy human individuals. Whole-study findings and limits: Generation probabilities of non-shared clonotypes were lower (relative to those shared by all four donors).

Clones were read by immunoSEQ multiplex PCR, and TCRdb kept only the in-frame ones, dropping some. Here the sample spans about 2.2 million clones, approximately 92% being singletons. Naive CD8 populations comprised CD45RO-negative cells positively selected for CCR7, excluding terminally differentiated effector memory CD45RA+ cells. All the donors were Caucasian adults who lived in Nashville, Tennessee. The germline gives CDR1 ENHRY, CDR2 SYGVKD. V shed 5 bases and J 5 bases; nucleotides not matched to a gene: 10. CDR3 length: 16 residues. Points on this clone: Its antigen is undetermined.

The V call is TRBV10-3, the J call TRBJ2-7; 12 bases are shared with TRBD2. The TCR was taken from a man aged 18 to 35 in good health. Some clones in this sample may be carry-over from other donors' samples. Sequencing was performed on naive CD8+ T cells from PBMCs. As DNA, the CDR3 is TGTGCCATCAGTCGATTCGAACTAGCGGGAGGCCACGAGCAGTACTTC. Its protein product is CAISRFELAGGHEQYF.